Shown below are 25 T cell receptor beta chains from a single sample sequenced in a study of cytomegalovirus exposure and HLA in healthy donors. The PCR used 60 Vbeta and 13 Jbeta primers. The table came from immunoSEQ multiplex PCR; TCRdb's copy has only in-frame clones and leaves some out. The data contain about 110,000 clones, less than 85% of them seen just once; the ten biggest clones take up around 8.4%. Sequenced material: PBMCs. These receptor sequences come from a man aged 35 to 55 in good health and CMV-seropositive.

This clone came up once. Other DNA sequences in this sample translate to the same CDR3. The chain combines TRBV2 with TRBJ1-5; D possibly corresponds to TRBD1 (6 bases). V was trimmed by 0 bases and J by 4 bases, leaving 10 bases between them. The germline CDR1 and CDR2 sequences are SNHLY and FYNNEI. The CDR3 contains 15 residues. CDR3 loop: CASSEAGGRNQPQHF. The CDR3 DNA sequence: TGTGCCAGCAGTGAAGCAGGGGGTCGGAATCAGCCCCAGCATTTT.

The chain joins TRBV6-6 to TRBJ1-1, with TRBD1 as a possible D gene (5 bases). Germline loops: CDR1 MNHNY, CDR2 SVGAGI (reference sequence). V was clipped by 5 bases and J by 1 base, with 14 bases between them. The CDR3 covers 15 residues. The CDR3 DNA is TGTGCCAGCAGTCCCCACACAGGTACGAACACTGAAGCTTTCTTT. Translated: CASSPHTGTNTEAFF.

V is TRBV6-1 and J is TRBJ2-7; 11 bases align to TRBD2. The junction had 3 bases not matched to a gene; V was cut back by 1 base and J by 1 base. Per germline, CDR1 MNHNS and CDR2 SASEGT. The CDR3 consists of 16 residues. In DNA form, the CDR3 reads TGTGCCAGCAGTGAAGTTTCTAGCGGGAGGTCCTACGAGCAGTACTTC. Its protein is CASSEVSSGRSYEQYF.

The chain couples TRBV18 to TRBJ2-3, with 11 nucleotides matching TRBD2. CDR3 length equals 16 residues. Germline-derived CDR1 and CDR2 are KGHSH and LQKENI. V lost 3 bases to trimming and J lost 5 bases; unmatched junction nucleotides: 7. CDR3 protein: CASSPLLAGGRDTQYF. Here the CDR3 DNA reads TGTGCCAGCTCACCTCTTCTAGCGGGAGGAAGAGATACGCAGTATTTT.

This rearrangement joins TRBV27 to TRBJ2-1; D ambiguous. The V end lost 0 bases, the J end lost 4 bases, and 4 bases lay between the germline ends. The length of the CDR3 is 13 residues. Germline lookup yields CDR1 MNHEY and CDR2 SMNVEV (reference sequence). The CDR3 here is CASSLSVYNEQFF. Written as DNA, the CDR3 is TGTGCCAGCAGTTTATCCGTTTACAATGAGCAGTTCTTC.

V is TRBV18 and J is TRBJ2-7, with 11 nucleotides matching TRBD2. The junction had 3 bases not matched to a gene; V was cut back by 2 bases and J by 3 bases. The CDR3 totals 15 residues. Germline V gene data show CDR1 as KGHSH and CDR2 as LQKENI. CDR3 sequence reads: CASSPSSGGFYEQYF. In nucleotides, the CDR3 is TGTGCCAGCTCACCATCTAGCGGGGGGTTCTACGAGCAGTACTTC.

The chain is built from TRBV13 and TRBJ1-1; 7 bases line up with TRBD1. Germline assignment: CDR1 PRHDT and CDR2 FYEKMQ (reference sequence). V was pared by 0 bases and J by 2 bases, with 6 bases of the junction left unmatched. There are 16 residues in the CDR3. CDR3 in DNA: TGTGCCAGCAGCTTAGGCCGAGGACAGGTAAACACTGAAGCTTTCTTT. The encoded protein is CASSLGRGQVNTEAFF.

J is TRBJ1-4 and V is TRBV7-2; D call uncertain. In germline, CDR1 is SGHTA, CDR2 FQGNSA. Trimming removed 0 bases at V and 7 bases at J, with 12 bases between. The length of the CDR3 is 15 residues. CDR3 in DNA: TGTGCCAGCAGCTTAGCTGGGCCAGTCAGTGAAAAACTGTTTTTT. As protein: CASSLAGPVSEKLFF.

This rearrangement joins TRBV7-2 to TRBJ2-1; 9 bases match TRBD2. The CDR3 is 14 residues long. V lost 4 bases and J lost 12; bases outside the gene matches: 10. Germline CDR1 reads SGHTA; CDR2 reads FQGNSA. The DNA of the CDR3 is TGTGCCAGCAGCTCCCCTCGCGGGGGGGGAGGGCAGTTCTTC. Translated: CASSSPRGGGGQFF.

About this clone itself: The conserved final phenylalanine or tryptophan is absent from the CDR3, which likely points to a read error. The limits of the CDR3 on the DNA are not certain, so only TCRdb's listed CDR3 is given. The rearrangement uses TRBV28 and TRBJ2-6; TRBD2 was called by the table and not checked on the DNA. Ends included, the CDR3 has 9 residues. Germline assignment: CDR1 MDHEN and CDR2 SYDVKM. The CDR3 sequence: CASSSGTDS.

The chain combines TRBV19 with TRBJ2-1; possibly TRBD2 for D (6 bases). Germline V gene sequence: CDR1 LNHDA, CDR2 SQIVND (reference sequence). The V gene lost 8 bases and the J gene lost 7 bases, with 15 bases spanning the gap. CDR3 size: 13 residues. The DNA for the CDR3 is TGTGCCAGTGTAGCGGACCGCGGGAATGAGCAGTTCTTC. Amino acid sequence: CASVADRGNEQFF. The full variable domain, its missing parts supplied by reference TRBV19 and TRBJ2-1, is DGGITQSPKYLFRKEGQNVTLSCEQNLNHDAMYWYRQDPGQGLRLIYYSQIVNDFQKGDIAEGYSVSREKKESFPLTVTSAQKNPTAFYLCASVADRGNEQFFGPGTRLTVL.

In the case of this clone: Other DNA sequences of this sample code for an identical CDR3. This chain joins TRBV7-2 and TRBJ2-7; D possibly corresponds to TRBD1 (6 bases). Trimming took off 3 bases at V and 6 bases at J, with 9 bases between the two ends. This CDR3 spans 12 amino acids. Germline loops: CDR1 SGHTA, CDR2 FQGNSA. CDR3 in amino acids: CASSFGGPEQYF. DNA of the CDR3: TGTGCCAGCAGCTTTGGGGGCCCCGAGCAGTACTTC.

The chain is built from TRBV7-2 and TRBJ1-4; 8 bases map to TRBD1. The germline CDR1 and CDR2 sequences are SGHTA and FQGNSA. The CDR3 is made up of 14 amino acids. The V gene end was trimmed by 3 bases and the J gene end by 8 bases; junction bases not matched to a gene: 5. CDR3 sequence reads: CASSFHRQGEKLFF. The CDR3 region has the DNA TGTGCCAGCAGCTTCCACCGACAGGGGGAAAAACTGTTTTTT.

The J gene is TRBJ1-2, the V gene TRBV6-1; D unclear. V lost 4 bases, J lost 8 bases, and 14 bases lay in between. The CDR3 spans 13 residues. The germline gives CDR1 MNHNS, CDR2 SASEGT. CDR3 sequence (DNA): TGTGCCAGCAGTGTTGAGGGAGGGTACGGCTACACCTTC. It codes for CASSVEGGYGYTF.

The rearrangement uses TRBV7-3 and TRBJ2-1, with a possible D match to TRBD2 (6 bases). Trimming left V 2 bases short and J 3 bases short, with 14 bases between. Germline V lookup: CDR1 SGHTA, CDR2 FQGTGA. CDR3 length: 16 amino acids. CDR3 nucleotide sequence: TGTGCCAGCAGCTTATTCTCCGGGGGTATCTACAATGAGCAGTTCTTC. Protein: CASSLFSGGIYNEQFF.

This chain connects TRBV5-5 to TRBJ2-3; TRBD1 matches at 8 bases. Per germline, CDR1 SGHKS and CDR2 YYEKEE (reference sequence). V lost 1 base to trimming and J lost 4 bases; unmatched junction nucleotides: 5. The CDR3 is made up of 15 amino acids. CDR3 coding DNA: TGTGCCAGCAGCTTGAACAGGGGGAGGTCAGATACGCAGTATTTT. This translates into CASSLNRGRSDTQYF.

V gene TRBV2 combines with J gene TRBJ2-2, with 10 bases that match TRBD2. The CDR3 contains 16 residues. Germline trimming cut 7 bases from V and 0 bases from J; bases unmatched to any gene: 5. Germline-derived CDR1 and CDR2 are SNHLY and FYNNEI. In DNA, the CDR3 is TGTGCCAGCATGTTAGCGGGGGGACCGAACACCGGGGAGCTGTTTTTT. This codes for CASMLAGGPNTGELFF.

The chain joins TRBV7-3 to TRBJ1-5; no clear D. The length of the CDR3 is 16 residues. Germline V CDR1 and CDR2: SGHTA, FQGTGA. Trimming took 4 bases from V and 3 from J, leaving 16 bases between them. CDR3 sequence reads: CASSSPSSGVNQPQHF. For the CDR3, the DNA is TGTGCCAGCAGCTCCCCCAGCTCGGGAGTCAATCAGCCCCAGCATTTT.

V and J are TRBV5-6 and TRBJ2-7; 8 bases line up with TRBD1. J gave up 9 bases and V 3 bases, and 8 bases lay outside the gene matches. The CDR3 covers 13 residues. Germline assignment: CDR1 SGHDT and CDR2 YYEEEE. CDR3 sequence reads: CASSSDRERGQYF. The CDR3 bases are TGTGCCAGCAGCTCGGACAGGGAAAGAGGGCAGTACTTC.

The chain has TRBV6-5 and TRBJ2-3; D perhaps matches TRBD1 (6 bases). Looked up from germline, CDR1 is MNHEY and CDR2 is SVGAGI. This CDR3 contains 16 residues. V was cut by 4 bases and J by 0 bases, with 14 bases left in between. The CDR3 region is CASSSYGTTSTDTQYF. For the CDR3, the DNA is TGTGCCAGCAGTTCCTACGGGACAACTAGCACAGATACGCAGTATTTT.

V gene TRBV2 combines with J gene TRBJ2-7; 11 nucleotides line up with TRBD2. From germline, CDR1 is SNHLY and CDR2 FYNNEI. Trimming removed 3 bases from V and 7 bases from J; junction bases left unmatched: 5. The CDR3 loop spans 14 amino acids. Here the CDR3 reads CASSETSGALEQYF. The CDR3 DNA follows: TGTGCCAGCAGTGAGACTAGCGGGGCCCTGGAGCAGTACTTC.

The chain has TRBV5-4 and TRBJ1-1; no clear D gene. CDR3 length: 14 amino acids. V lost 0 bases to trimming and J lost 0 bases, with 6 bases between them. Germline V lookup: CDR1 SGHNT, CDR2 YYREEE (reference sequence). DNA for the CDR3: TGTGCCAGCAGCTTGGAAGCGGTGAACACTGAAGCTTTCTTT. Translation: CASSLEAVNTEAFF.

The chain employs TRBV7-2 and TRBJ2-7; 8 bases map to TRBD1. The CDR3 consists of 15 residues. V lost 5 bases, J lost 6 bases, and 12 bases stayed unmatched. Germline values: CDR1 SGHTA, CDR2 FQGNSA. As DNA, the CDR3 is TGTGCCAGCAGCGGAATTGGACAGGGAGGTGGCGAGCAGTACTTC. Protein product: CASSGIGQGGGEQYF.

The chain recombines TRBV4-3 with TRBJ2-1; 11 bases agree with TRBD2. The CDR3 consists of 15 residues. V lost 4 bases, J lost 3 bases, and 2 bases stayed unmatched. The germline V gene has CDR1 LGHNA and CDR2 YSLEER. This CDR3 reads CASSPGLADYNEQFF. The CDR3, as DNA: TGCGCCAGCAGCCCGGGACTAGCGGACTACAATGAGCAGTTCTTC.

For the CDR3, the DNA is TGTGCCAGCAGCTTAGGGGCCCTAACGACAGGGGCCGATGAGCAGTTCTTC. It translates to CASSLGALTTGADEQFF. The chain uses TRBV7-9 and TRBJ2-1, with 8 bases that match TRBD1. The germline gives CDR1 SEHNR, CDR2 FQNEAQ (reference sequence). This CDR3 has 17 residues. J lost 8 bases, V lost 1 base, and 13 bases had no gene match.